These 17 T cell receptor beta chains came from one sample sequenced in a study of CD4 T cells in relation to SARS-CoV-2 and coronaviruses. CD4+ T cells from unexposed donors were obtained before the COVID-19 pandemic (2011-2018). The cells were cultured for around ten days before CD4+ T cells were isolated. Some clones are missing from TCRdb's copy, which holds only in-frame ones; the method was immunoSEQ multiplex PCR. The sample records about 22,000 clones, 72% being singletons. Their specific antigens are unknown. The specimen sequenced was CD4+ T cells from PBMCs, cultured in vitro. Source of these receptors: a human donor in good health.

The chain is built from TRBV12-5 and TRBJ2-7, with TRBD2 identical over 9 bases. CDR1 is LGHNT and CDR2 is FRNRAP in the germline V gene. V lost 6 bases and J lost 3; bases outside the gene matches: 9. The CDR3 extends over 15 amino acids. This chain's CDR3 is CASGWGLAGLYEQYF. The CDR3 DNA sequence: TGTGCTAGTGGCTGGGGGCTAGCGGGACTCTACGAGCAGTACTTC.

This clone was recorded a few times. CDR3 in amino acids: CASSLFVGLAGDEFF. As DNA, the CDR3 is TGTGCCAGCAGCTTATTTGTAGGGCTAGCGGGAGATGAGTTCTTC. The chain couples TRBV7-2 to TRBJ2-1; TRBD2 agrees at 10 bases. Germline CDR1 SGHTA, CDR2 FQGNSA. The CDR3 is 15 amino acids. The J segment lost 14 bases and the V segment lost 2 bases, leaving 12 bases of the junction unmatched.

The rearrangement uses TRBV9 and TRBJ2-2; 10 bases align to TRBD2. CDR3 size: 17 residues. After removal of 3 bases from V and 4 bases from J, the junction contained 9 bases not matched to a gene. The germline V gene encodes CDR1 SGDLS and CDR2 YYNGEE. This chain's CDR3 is CASSAVAGGRSTGELFF. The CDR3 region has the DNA TGTGCCAGCAGCGCCGTAGCGGGGGGACGTTCCACCGGGGAGCTGTTTTTT. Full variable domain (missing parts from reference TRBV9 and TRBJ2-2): DSGVTQTPKHLITATGQRVTLRCSPRSGDLSVYWYQQSLDQGLQFLIQYYNGEERAKGNILERFSAQQFPDLHSELNLSSLELGDSALYFCASSAVAGGRSTGELFFGEGSRLTVL.

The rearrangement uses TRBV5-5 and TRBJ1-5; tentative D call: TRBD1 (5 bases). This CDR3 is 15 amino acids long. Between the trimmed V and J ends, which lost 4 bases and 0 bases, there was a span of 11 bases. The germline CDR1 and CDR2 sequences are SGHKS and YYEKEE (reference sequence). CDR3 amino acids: CASSVYRFSNQPQHF. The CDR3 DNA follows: TGTGCCAGCAGCGTTTACAGGTTTAGCAATCAGCCCCAGCATTTT.

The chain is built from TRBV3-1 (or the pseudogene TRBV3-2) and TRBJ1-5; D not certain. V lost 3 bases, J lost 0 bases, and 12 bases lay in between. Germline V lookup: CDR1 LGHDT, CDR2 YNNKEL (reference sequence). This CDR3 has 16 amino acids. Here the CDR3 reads CASSQTDGYSNQPQHF. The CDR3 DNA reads TGTGCCAGCAGCCAGACGGACGGTTATAGCAATCAGCCCCAGCATTTT.

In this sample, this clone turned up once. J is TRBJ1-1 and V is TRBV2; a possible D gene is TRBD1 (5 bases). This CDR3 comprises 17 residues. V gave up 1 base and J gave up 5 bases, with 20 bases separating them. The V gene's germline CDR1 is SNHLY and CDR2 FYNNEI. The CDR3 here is CASSEGAPTWAGTEAFF. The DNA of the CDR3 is TGTGCCAGCAGTGAAGGGGCTCCAACCTGGGCAGGGACTGAAGCTTTCTTT.

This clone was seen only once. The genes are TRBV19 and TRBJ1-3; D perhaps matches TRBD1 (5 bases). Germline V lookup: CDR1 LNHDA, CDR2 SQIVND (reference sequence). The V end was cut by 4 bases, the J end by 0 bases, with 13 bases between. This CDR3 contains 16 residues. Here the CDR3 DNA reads TGTGCCAGTAGTAGAATGGGACCACTCTCTGGAAACACCATATATTTT. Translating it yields CASSRMGPLSGNTIYF.

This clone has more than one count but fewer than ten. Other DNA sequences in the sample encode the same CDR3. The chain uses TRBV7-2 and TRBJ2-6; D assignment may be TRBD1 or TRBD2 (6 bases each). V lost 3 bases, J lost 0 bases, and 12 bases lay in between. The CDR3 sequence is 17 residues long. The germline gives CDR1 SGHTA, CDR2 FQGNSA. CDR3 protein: CASSLRGASSGANVLTF. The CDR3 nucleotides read TGTGCCAGCAGCTTGAGGGGGGCTAGCTCTGGGGCCAACGTCCTGACTTTC.

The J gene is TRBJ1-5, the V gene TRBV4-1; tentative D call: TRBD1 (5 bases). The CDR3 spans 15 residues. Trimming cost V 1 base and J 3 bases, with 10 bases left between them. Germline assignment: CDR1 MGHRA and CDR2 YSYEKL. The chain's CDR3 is CASSQADGANQPQHF. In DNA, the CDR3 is TGCGCCAGCAGCCAAGCCGACGGGGCCAATCAGCCCCAGCATTTT.

The CDR3 loop is CASSPPGATLANTEAFF. For the CDR3, the DNA is TGTGCCAGCTCACCGCCCGGGGCCACACTCGCAAACACTGAAGCTTTCTTT. J is TRBJ1-1 and V is TRBV18, with D possibly matching TRBD1 (5 bases). V was shortened by 3 bases and J by 2 bases, with 19 bases between the two germline ends. The germline gives CDR1 KGHSH, CDR2 LQKENI. This CDR3 is built from 17 residues.

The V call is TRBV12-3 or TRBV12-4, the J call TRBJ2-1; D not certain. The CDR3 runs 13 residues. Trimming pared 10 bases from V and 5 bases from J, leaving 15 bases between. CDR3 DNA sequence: TGTGCCACCTCTATCCGGGTTAACAATGAGCAGTTCTTC. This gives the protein CATSIRVNNEQFF.

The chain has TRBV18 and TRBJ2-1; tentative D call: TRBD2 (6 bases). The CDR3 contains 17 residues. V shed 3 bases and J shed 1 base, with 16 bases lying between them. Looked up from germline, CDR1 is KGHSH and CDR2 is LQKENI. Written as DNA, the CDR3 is TGTGCCAGCTCACCCCCACTAGCCCCTCAATCCTACAATGAGCAGTTCTTC. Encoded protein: CASSPPLAPQSYNEQFF. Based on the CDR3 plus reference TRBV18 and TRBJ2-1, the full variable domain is NAGVMQNPRHLVRRRGQEARLRCSPMKGHSHVYWYRQLPEEGLKFMVYLQKENIIDESGMPKERFSAEFPKEGPSILRIQQVVRGDSAAYFCASSPPLAPQSYNEQFFGPGTRLTVL.

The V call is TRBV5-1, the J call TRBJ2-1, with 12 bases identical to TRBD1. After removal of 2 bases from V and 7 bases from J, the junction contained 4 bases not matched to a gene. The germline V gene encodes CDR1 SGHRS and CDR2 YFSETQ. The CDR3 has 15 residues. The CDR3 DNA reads TGCGCCAGCAGCTTAGGGACAGGGGGCGGAAATGAGCAGTTCTTC. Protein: CASSLGTGGGNEQFF.

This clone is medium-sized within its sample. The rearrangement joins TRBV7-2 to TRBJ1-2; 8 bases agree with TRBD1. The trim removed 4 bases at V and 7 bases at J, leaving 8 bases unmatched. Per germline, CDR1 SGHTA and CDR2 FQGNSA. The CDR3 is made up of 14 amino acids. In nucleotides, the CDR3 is TGTGCCAGCAGCTCAATCAGGGGGCACGGTGGCTACACCTTC. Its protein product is CASSSIRGHGGYTF.

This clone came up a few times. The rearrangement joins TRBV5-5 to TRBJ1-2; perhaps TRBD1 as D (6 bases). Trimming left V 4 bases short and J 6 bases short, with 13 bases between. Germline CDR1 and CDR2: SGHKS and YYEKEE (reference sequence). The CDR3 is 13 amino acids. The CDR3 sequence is CASSPGGANGYTF. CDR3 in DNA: TGTGCCAGCAGCCCCGGGGGGGCCAATGGCTACACCTTC.

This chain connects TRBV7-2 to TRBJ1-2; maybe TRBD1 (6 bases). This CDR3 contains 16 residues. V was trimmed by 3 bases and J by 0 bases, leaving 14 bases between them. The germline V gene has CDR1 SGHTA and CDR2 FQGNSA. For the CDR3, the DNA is TGTGCCAGCAGCTTCAGCTGGACAGCGCCTAACTATGGCTACACCTTC. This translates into CASSFSWTAPNYGYTF.

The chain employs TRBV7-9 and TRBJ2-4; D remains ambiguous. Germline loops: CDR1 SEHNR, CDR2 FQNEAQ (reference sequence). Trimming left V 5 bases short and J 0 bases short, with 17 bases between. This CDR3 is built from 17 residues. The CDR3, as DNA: TGTGCCAGCAGCCAAGACAACTTCTGGGGAGCCAAAAACATTCAGTACTTC. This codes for CASSQDNFWGAKNIQYF.